Described below is a single TCR beta chain sequence and its context. Antigen unknown. cDNA serving as the sequencing template came from extracted, reverse transcribed RNA. Method: immunoSEQ multiplex PCR; TCRdb's copy keeps in-frame clones and lacks some. The table has around 200,000 clones, around 65% seen once. This entry comes from a study of CD8+ T cells in alopecia areata. Whole-study findings and limits: It was lesional scalp, especially alopecia totalis/universalis, that showed higher clonality than normal scalp.

This CDR3 spans 12 amino acids. The ends were cut back, 3 bases at V and 8 bases at J, with 10 bases in the middle. Germline CDR1 reads SEHNR; CDR2 reads FQNEAQ (reference sequence). Treatment specified: oral pan-JAK inhibitor, 5-10 mg twice daily. The sample was CD4+ T cells sorted from blood, taken at week 4, from a patient treated with tofacitinib. This clonotype was obtained from a human donor with alopecia areata. The V gene is TRBV7-9, the J gene TRBJ1-2; the D is unclear. The CDR3 sequence is CASSFPGGGYTF. In nucleotides, the CDR3 is TGTGCCAGCAGCTTCCCGGGCGGAGGCTACACCTTC.